This entry describes one T cell receptor (beta chain). This record comes from a study of tumor T cells in aggressive B-cell lymphoma. TCRdb keeps only in-frame clones here, not all; method: immunoSEQ multiplex PCR. The sample yields approximately 11,000 clones, 80% to 95% seen once. V was shortened by 5 bases and J by 11 bases, with 18 bases between the two germline ends. The CDR3 consists of 13 residues. Germline CDR1 and CDR2: SGHAT and FQNNGV. The clonotype originates from an adult with diffuse large B cell lymphoma. This sequence joins TRBV11-2 and TRBJ1-2, with D possibly TRBD1 on 5 matching bases. Sequencing was done on a sample of tumor tissue. In DNA, the CDR3 is TGTGCCAGCAGCGCGACCGCCTCAGGGTGGTACACCTTC. It is translated as CASSATASGWYTF.